The 30 T cell receptor beta chains in this list originate from one sample, sequenced in a study of beta chain features in type 1 diabetes. cDNA synthesis used the whole RNA isolate, giving expressed TCRB sequences. The repertoire was sequenced with immunoSEQ multiplex PCR; TCRdb's copy has only in-frame clones and lacks some. The table shows about 260,000 clones, with approximately 70% occurring only once. Sequencing was carried out using naive CD4+ T cells from blood. All receptors derive from a man younger than 45 in good health.

The gene calls are TRBV16 and TRBJ2-4, with TRBD2 as a possible D gene (6 bases). The V and J ends lost 4 bases and 3 bases respectively, with 13 bases between them. Germline V gene lookup returns CDR1 KGHSY and CDR2 FQNENV. The CDR3 spans 15 residues. The CDR3 loop reads CASSPWRVNKNIQYF. In DNA, the CDR3 is TGTGCCAGCAGCCCGTGGAGGGTGAACAAAAACATTCAGTACTTC.

DNA for the CDR3: TGCAGCGTAGCCGGACAGGGGGCTGCAGATACGCAGTATTTT. Translating it yields CSVAGQGAADTQYF. The V and J genes are TRBV29-1 and TRBJ2-3; 11 positions agree with TRBD1. Per germline, CDR1 SQVTM and CDR2 ANQGSEA. With V trimmed by 6 bases and J by 4 bases, 6 bases remained unmatched. This CDR3 has 14 amino acids.

The rearrangement links TRBV7-2 to TRBJ2-7, with unresolved D. The CDR3 loop spans 11 amino acids. Between the trimmed V and J ends, which lost 5 bases and 7 bases, there was a span of 9 bases. Germline assignment: CDR1 SGHTA and CDR2 FQGNSA. In DNA, the CDR3 is TGTGCCAGCAGCGCAACAATTGAGCAGTACTTC. Translated: CASSATIEQYF.

This chain connects TRBV7-2 to TRBJ2-1; TRBD2 might be the D (6 bases). V was cut by 8 bases and J by 6 bases, with 17 bases left in between. CDR1 is SGHTA, CDR2 FQGNSA, per germline. This CDR3 has 14 amino acids. The CDR3 region is CASDNPGLTNEQFF. The CDR3 DNA reads TGTGCCAGCGACAACCCGGGACTGACCAATGAGCAGTTCTTC.

The J gene is TRBJ2-7, the V gene TRBV30; 8 nucleotides match TRBD2. CDR1 is GTSNPN and CDR2 is SVGIG in the germline V gene (reference sequence). The CDR3 sequence is 14 residues long. The V and J ends lost 0 bases and 2 bases, in that order; junction bases with no gene match: 3. CDR3 region: CAWSVVREAYEQYF. The CDR3 DNA reads as TGTGCCTGGAGTGTGGTGCGGGAGGCCTACGAGCAGTACTTC. Full variable domain (missing parts from reference TRBV30 and TRBJ2-7): SQTIHQWPATLVQPVGSPLSLECTVEGTSNPNLYWYRQAAGRGLQLLFYSVGIGQISSEVPQNLSASRPQDRQFILSSKKLLLSDSGFYLCAWSVVREAYEQYFGPGTRLTVT.

The chain carries TRBV30 and TRBJ1-1; TRBD1 aligns across 8 bases. CDR1 GTSNPN and CDR2 SVGIG come from the germline V gene (reference sequence). The CDR3 is 14 amino acids. Trimming at V came to 3 bases and at J to 1 base, leaving 4 bases not matched to a gene. The CDR3 loop is CAWSQTGGNTEAFF. In DNA, the CDR3 is TGTGCCTGGAGCCAAACAGGGGGGAACACTGAAGCTTTCTTT.

V and J are TRBV29-1 and TRBJ2-7; 10 bases match TRBD1. Looked up from germline, CDR1 is SQVTM and CDR2 is ANQGSEA. V shed 6 bases, J shed 7 bases, and the junction held 9 bases outside the gene matches. This CDR3 contains 13 residues. The CDR3 DNA reads as TGCAGCGTGAAAGGACAGGGGGTTTATGAGCAGTACTTC. Its protein is CSVKGQGVYEQYF.

A few counts support this clone. This chain joins TRBV10-3 and TRBJ2-1, with 14 bases matching TRBD2. The germline gives CDR1 ENHRY, CDR2 SYGVKD. The CDR3 sequence is 15 residues long. V trimming: 10 bases; J trimming: 7 bases; junction bases outside the gene matches: 9. CDR3 amino acids: CATTAGTSGSNEQFF. The DNA of the CDR3 is TGTGCCACTACGGCCGGGACTAGCGGGAGTAATGAGCAGTTCTTC.

The chain carries TRBV4-3 and TRBJ2-1; 7 positions match TRBD2. CDR1 and CDR2 from the germline V gene are LGHNA and YSLEER. The V segment lost 1 base and the J segment 4 bases; nucleotides outside the gene matches: 10. The length of the CDR3 is 17 residues. The DNA for the CDR3 is TGCGCCAGCAGCCAAGTCAGTGGCGGGAGCAGGTACAATGAGCAGTTCTTC. The encoded protein is CASSQVSGGSRYNEQFF.

The chain carries TRBV11-2 and TRBJ2-4; weak D call: TRBD2 (6 bases). The V end lost 1 base, the J end lost 5 bases, and 15 bases lay between the germline ends. The CDR3 is made up of 16 amino acids. Per the germline V gene, CDR1 is SGHAT and CDR2 is FQNNGV. The CDR3 reads CASSLGPREFQNIQYF. In DNA, the CDR3 is TGTGCCAGCAGCTTAGGTCCCCGGGAGTTCCAAAACATTCAGTACTTC.

This chain links TRBV15 with TRBJ2-1, with D hard to call. Germline lookup yields CDR1 LNHNV and CDR2 YYDKDF (reference sequence). V gave up 3 bases and J gave up 16 bases, with 16 bases separating them. CDR3 length: 12 amino acids. CDR3: CATSSRLRELFF. CDR3 DNA sequence: TGTGCCACCAGCAGTAGACTCCGCGAGCTATTCTTC.

The chain uses TRBV30 and TRBJ2-3, with TRBD1 as a possible D gene (5 bases). V gave up 0 bases and J gave up 5 bases, with 9 bases separating them. The CDR3 consists of 13 residues. Germline values: CDR1 GTSNPN, CDR2 SVGIG (reference sequence). CDR3 region: CAWSVKGIDTQYF. CDR3 DNA sequence: TGTGCCTGGAGTGTAAAGGGGATAGATACGCAGTATTTT.

The rearrangement links TRBV29-1 to TRBJ2-3; 9 bases map to TRBD1. Germline CDR1 SQVTM, CDR2 ANQGSEA. This CDR3 comprises 14 residues. The V segment lost 0 bases and the J segment 3 bases; nucleotides outside the gene matches: 1. Here the CDR3 reads CSVEETGGTDTQYF. The CDR3 region has the DNA TGCAGCGTTGAAGAGACAGGGGGGACAGATACGCAGTATTTT.

This clone was seen more than once but under ten times. J is TRBJ2-2 and V is TRBV10-3; D is unresolved. V was pared by 4 bases and J by 6 bases, with 9 bases between. The CDR3 runs 13 residues. Germline values: CDR1 ENHRY, CDR2 SYGVKD. The CDR3 sequence: CAISAEGSGELFF. CDR3 nucleotides: TGTGCCATCAGTGCGGAAGGATCCGGGGAGCTGTTTTTT.

CDR3 sequence reads: CSVVATVPGELFF. In DNA form, the CDR3 reads TGCAGCGTTGTGGCGACAGTCCCTGGGGAGCTGTTTTTT. The genes are TRBV29-1 and TRBJ2-2, with D maybe TRBD1 (5 bases). CDR3 length equals 13 residues. In germline, CDR1 is SQVTM, CDR2 ANQGSEA. The V end lost 4 bases, the J end lost 8 bases, and 14 bases lay between the germline ends.

The CDR3 DNA sequence: TGTGCCAGCAGCTTAGGCTCGGGCGGGGAGCTGTTTTTT. Amino acids: CASSLGSGGELFF. This chain connects TRBV7-6 to TRBJ2-2; D is unresolved. From germline, CDR1 is SGHVS and CDR2 FNYEAQ. The CDR3 loop spans 13 amino acids. V lost 1 base and J 7 bases, leaving 7 bases between the germline ends.

V gene TRBV30 combines with J gene TRBJ1-1; D gene ambiguous. CDR3 length: 13 amino acids. V lost 8 bases, J lost 6 bases, and 19 bases lay in between. CDR1 is GTSNPN and CDR2 is SVGIG in the germline V gene (reference sequence). CDR3 nucleotides: TGTGCCGGGTCGGGTCCGGGTCCCGCTGAAGCTTTCTTT. It is translated as CAGSGPGPAEAFF.

This clone showed up just a few times. The same CDR3 arises from other DNA sequences in this sample as well. The rearrangement joins TRBV18 to TRBJ2-6; D is ambiguous. The V gene's germline CDR1 is KGHSH and CDR2 LQKENI. The CDR3 covers 15 residues. V gave up 2 bases and J gave up 2 bases, with 7 bases separating them. CDR3 sequence reads: CASSPGLAGANVLTF. The CDR3 DNA reads as TGTGCCAGCTCACCAGGGCTTGCTGGGGCCAACGTCCTGACTTTC.

There are a few counts of this clone. The V call is TRBV30, the J call TRBJ2-1; TRBD2 matches 8 bases. This CDR3 spans 13 amino acids. V shed 7 bases, J shed 1 base, and the junction held 3 bases outside the gene matches. Germline lookup yields CDR1 GTSNPN and CDR2 SVGIG (reference sequence). This CDR3 is CASLAGSYNEQFF. CDR3 nucleotides: TGTGCCTCATTAGCGGGGTCCTACAATGAGCAGTTCTTC.

CDR3 loop: CASSSRLRDPKRYEQFF. The CDR3, as DNA: TGTGCCAGCAGCTCTCGCCTCCGGGACCCCAAAAGGTATGAGCAGTTCTTC. The chain is built from TRBV7-9 and TRBJ2-1; the D call may be TRBD1 or TRBD2 (5 bases each). The CDR3 has 17 amino acids. Germline loops: CDR1 SEHNR, CDR2 FQNEAQ (reference sequence). V was clipped by 4 bases and J by 8 bases, with 24 bases between them.

This clone was seen a handful of times. The chain couples TRBV4-1 to TRBJ1-5; 9 bases align to TRBD1. The CDR3 totals 17 residues. Per the germline V gene, CDR1 is MGHRA and CDR2 is YSYEKL. The ends lost 3 bases at V and 5 bases at J; junction bases unmatched: 11. The CDR3 is CASSQGTGRARDQPQHF. The CDR3 bases are TGCGCCAGCAGCCAGGGGACAGGGAGGGCCCGGGATCAGCCCCAGCATTTT.

With regard to this clone: This same CDR3 is encoded by further DNA sequences in the sample. This chain connects TRBV29-1 to TRBJ1-1; a weak D match, TRBD1 (5 bases). The CDR3 loop spans 13 amino acids. V was shortened by 3 bases and J by 0 bases, with 8 bases between the two germline ends. Per the germline V gene, CDR1 is SQVTM and CDR2 is ANQGSEA. The CDR3 region is CSVEGLMNTEAFF. Here the CDR3 DNA reads TGCAGCGTTGAGGGACTTATGAACACTGAAGCTTTCTTT. Based on the CDR3 plus reference TRBV29-1 and TRBJ1-1, the full variable domain is SAVISQKPSRDICQRGTSLTIQCQVDSQVTMMFWYRQQPGQSLTLIATANQGSEATYESGFVIDKFPISRPNLTFSTLTVSNMSPEDSSIYLCSVEGLMNTEAFFGQGTRLTVV.

The V and J genes are TRBV4-2 and TRBJ1-1; D not resolved. Germline CDR1 LGHNA, CDR2 YNFKEQ. CDR3 length: 15 residues. With 2 bases removed from V and 3 bases from J, the gap between germline ends came to 13 bases. The DNA for the CDR3 is TGTGCCAGCAGCCAATCCCCTCATGGGTACACTGAAGCTTTCTTT. Translated, it gives CASSQSPHGYTEAFF.

V and J are TRBV9 and TRBJ2-5; 7 positions agree with TRBD2. The junction had 3 bases not matched to a gene; V was cut back by 0 bases and J by 1 base. Germline CDR1 and CDR2: SGDLS and YYNGEE. The CDR3 runs to 15 residues. In DNA form, the CDR3 reads TGTGCCAGCAGCGTAGGACTAGCAGTCCAAGAGACCCAGTACTTC. Amino acids: CASSVGLAVQETQYF.

This clone has just one count. The V and J genes are TRBV30 and TRBJ2-7; TRBD1 matches 9 bases. The germline CDR1 and CDR2 sequences are GTSNPN and SVGIG (reference sequence). The CDR3 consists of 16 residues. V lost 3 bases to trimming and J lost 6 bases; unmatched junction nucleotides: 15. The CDR3 DNA sequence: TGTGCCTGGAGGGGGACGGGACAGGGCCTTCGGGGCGAGCAGTACTTC. This sequence encodes CAWRGTGQGLRGEQYF.

This clone was recorded a few times. The J gene is TRBJ2-7, the V gene TRBV30; 7 bases are shared with TRBD2. This CDR3 has 14 residues. V shed 3 bases, J shed 4 bases, and the junction held 9 bases outside the gene matches. CDR1 GTSNPN and CDR2 SVGIG come from the germline V gene (reference sequence). The CDR3, as DNA: TGTGCCTGGAGGGGAGTCGGGACTAAGTACGAGCAGTACTTC. Protein product: CAWRGVGTKYEQYF.

The CDR3 nucleotides are TGTGCCAGCAGCCAAGCTTCTATACGACGGGAGACCCAGTACTTC. Its translation: CASSQASIRRETQYF. V usage is TRBV4-2 and J usage is TRBJ2-5; D is unclear. The ends were cut back, 1 base at V and 5 bases at J, with 14 bases in the middle. Germline CDR1 and CDR2: LGHNA and YNFKEQ. This CDR3 is 15 amino acids long.

The CDR3 spells CASSNRRTNTGELFF. CDR3 coding DNA: TGTGCCAGCAGCAACCGACGGACGAACACCGGGGAGCTGTTTTTT. The V call is TRBV7-2, the J call TRBJ2-2, with unresolved D. The CDR3 runs to 15 residues. Germline V gene lookup returns CDR1 SGHTA and CDR2 FQGNSA. The V end lost 5 bases, the J end lost 0 bases, and 10 bases lay between the germline ends.

Only a few counts were recorded for this clone. This chain links TRBV4-3 with TRBJ2-1, with TRBD1 as a possible D gene (5 bases). Germline assignment: CDR1 LGHNA and CDR2 YSLEER. The CDR3 loop spans 13 amino acids. Trimming removed 1 base from V and 12 bases from J, with 13 bases in between. CDR3 in DNA: TGCGCCAGCAGCCAAGCAGGTGGGGCTGGGCAGTTCTTC. It is translated as CASSQAGGAGQFF.

In DNA form, the CDR3 reads TGTGCCAGCAGCTTCTCCCAGCGGGAGTCCTACAATGAGCAGTTCTTC. It translates to CASSFSQRESYNEQFF. V is TRBV9 and J is TRBJ2-1, with TRBD2 matching 8 bases. Germline V gene data show CDR1 as SGDLS and CDR2 as YYNGEE. This CDR3 comprises 16 residues. The V and J ends lost 4 bases and 1 base, in that order; junction bases with no gene match: 7.